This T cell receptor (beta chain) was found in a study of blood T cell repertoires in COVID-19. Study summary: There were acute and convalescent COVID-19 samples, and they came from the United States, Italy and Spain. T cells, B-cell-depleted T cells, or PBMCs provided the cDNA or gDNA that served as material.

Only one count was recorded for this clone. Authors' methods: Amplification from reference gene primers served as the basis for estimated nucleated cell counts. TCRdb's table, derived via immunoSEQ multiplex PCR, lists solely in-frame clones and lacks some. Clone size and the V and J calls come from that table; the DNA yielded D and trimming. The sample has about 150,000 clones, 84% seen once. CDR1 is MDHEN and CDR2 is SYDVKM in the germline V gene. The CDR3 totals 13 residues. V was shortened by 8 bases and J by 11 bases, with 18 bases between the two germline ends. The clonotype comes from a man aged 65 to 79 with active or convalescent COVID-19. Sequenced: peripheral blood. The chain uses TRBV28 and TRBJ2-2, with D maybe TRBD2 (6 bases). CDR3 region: CASQFAGSGELFF. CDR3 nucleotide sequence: TGTGCCAGCCAATTTGCCGGGAGCGGCGAGCTGTTTTTT.